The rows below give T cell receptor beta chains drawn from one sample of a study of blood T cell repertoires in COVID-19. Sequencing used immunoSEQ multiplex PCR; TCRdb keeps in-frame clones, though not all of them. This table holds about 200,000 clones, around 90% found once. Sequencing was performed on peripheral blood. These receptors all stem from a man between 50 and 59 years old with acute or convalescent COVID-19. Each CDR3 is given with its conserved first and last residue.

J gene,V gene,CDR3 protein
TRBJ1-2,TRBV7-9,CASSFPGGAVGYTF
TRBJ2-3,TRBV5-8,CASSLGQADTDTQYF
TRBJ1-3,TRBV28,CASSLPGTGGNTIYF
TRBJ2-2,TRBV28,CASNQDRPNTGELFF
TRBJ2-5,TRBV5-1,CASSPTSGKETQYF
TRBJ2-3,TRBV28,CASSLPLTSIVSTDTQYF
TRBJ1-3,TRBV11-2,CASSPGTGGNTIYF
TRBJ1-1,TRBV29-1,CSVETGLNTEAFF
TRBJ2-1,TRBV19,CASSGAITLNEQFF
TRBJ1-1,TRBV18,CASSVGGGAEAFF
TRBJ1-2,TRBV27,CASSSQGLGGYTF
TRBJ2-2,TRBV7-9,CASSLGGGGDTGELFF
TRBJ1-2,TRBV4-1,CASSQDSGWSYGYTF
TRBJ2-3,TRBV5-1,CASSQGLVQTDTQYF
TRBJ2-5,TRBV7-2,CASSHGTGKETQYF
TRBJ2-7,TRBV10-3,CAISSGSYEQYF
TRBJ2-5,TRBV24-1,CATSDGWAGEFETQYF
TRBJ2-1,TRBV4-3,CASSQDDGGSSYNEQFF
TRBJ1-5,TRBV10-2,CASIRRGNQPQHF
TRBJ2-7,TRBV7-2,CASSLGWGAYEQYF
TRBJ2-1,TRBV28,CASSLKLAGNDNEQFF
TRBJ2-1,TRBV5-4,CASSLAGTGSNEQFF
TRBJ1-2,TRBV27,CASSPQGRNYGYTF
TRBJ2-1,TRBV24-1,CATSDLFSGQFGEQFF
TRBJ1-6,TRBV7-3,CASRLDNYNSPLHF
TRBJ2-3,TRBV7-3,CASSLGLSTDTQYF
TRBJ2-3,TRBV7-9,CASKPSGGTDTQYF
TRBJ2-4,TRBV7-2,CASSLERQGGIQYF
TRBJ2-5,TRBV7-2,CASSLDAGTKTQYF
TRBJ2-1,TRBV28,CASSSLWTGDNNEQFF
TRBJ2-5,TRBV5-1,CASSPGTSGRETQYF
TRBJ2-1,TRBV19,CASRGGRQGYNEQFF
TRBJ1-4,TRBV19,CASNLDRGEKLFF
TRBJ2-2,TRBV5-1,CASSLSARGAGTGELFF
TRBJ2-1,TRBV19,CASTPERGRLQFNEQFF
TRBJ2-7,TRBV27,CASSGQGAPYEQYF
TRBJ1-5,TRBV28,CASSPGQPDDGNQPQHF